Below are 27 T cell receptor beta chains sequenced from a single sample in a study of T cell responses to AZD1222 COVID-19 vaccine. Sequencing used immunoSEQ multiplex PCR; TCRdb keeps in-frame clones, though not all of them. The sample gives around 130,000 clones, around 85% of which show up once; approximately 1.5% is in the top ten. The sample consisted of peripheral blood, taken on day 0 of AZD1222 vaccination. The receptors come from an adult in good health.

The V call is TRBV11-3, the J call TRBJ2-5, with 7 bases identical to TRBD2. Germline V gene data show CDR1 as SGHNT and CDR2 as YENEEA. V shed 5 bases, J shed 13 bases, and the junction held 7 bases outside the gene matches. This CDR3 has 11 amino acids. CDR3 DNA sequence: TGTGCCAGCAGCGCCCGGGGGGAGCGGTACTTC. Translated, it gives CASSARGERYF. Drawing the rest from reference TRBV11-3 and TRBJ2-5, the complete variable domain is EAGVVQSPRYKIIEKKQPVAFWCNPISGHNTLYWYLQNLGQGPELLIRYENEEAVDDSQLPKDRFSAERLKGVDSTLKIQPAELGDSAVYLCASSARGERYFGPGTRLLVL.

V and J are TRBV7-3 and TRBJ2-3, with D unresolved. V shed 4 bases and J shed 0 bases, with 8 bases lying between them. This CDR3 spans 14 amino acids. The germline V gene encodes CDR1 SGHTA and CDR2 FQGTGA. The DNA of the CDR3 is TGTGCCAGCAGCTACAGTCGGAGCACAGATACGCAGTATTTT. Translation: CASSYSRSTDTQYF.

The CDR3 sequence: CASRAAGGLLFF. CDR3 in DNA: TGTGCCAGCAGGGCAGCGGGCGGTTTACTGTTTTTT. The chain links TRBV2 to TRBJ1-4; D not resolved. Between the trimmed V and J ends, which lost 6 bases and 13 bases, there was a span of 15 bases. This CDR3 region has 12 residues. Germline V gene data show CDR1 as SNHLY and CDR2 as FYNNEI.

The chain recombines TRBV9 with TRBJ1-2, with D possibly TRBD1 on 5 matching bases. Germline V gene lookup returns CDR1 SGDLS and CDR2 YYNGEE. Trimming removed 0 bases from V and 5 bases from J, with 20 bases in between. The CDR3 is made up of 17 amino acids. The CDR3, as DNA: TGTGCCAGCAGCGTAGGGCGGGGGGAGACAGCAAGATATGGCTACACCTTC. Residues: CASSVGRGETARYGYTF.

The genes are TRBV11-3 and TRBJ2-7, with D perhaps matching TRBD1 (5 bases). Germline V gene sequence: CDR1 SGHNT, CDR2 YENEEA. The germline V and J ends were trimmed by 7 bases and 7 bases, with 20 bases remaining between them. This CDR3 comprises 14 residues. The CDR3 sequence is CASNPRGNTGEQYF. The CDR3 DNA follows: TGTGCCAGCAACCCAAGGGGAAACACTGGGGAGCAGTACTTC. Full variable domain (missing parts from reference TRBV11-3 and TRBJ2-7): EAGVVQSPRYKIIEKKQPVAFWCNPISGHNTLYWYLQNLGQGPELLIRYENEEAVDDSQLPKDRFSAERLKGVDSTLKIQPAELGDSAVYLCASNPRGNTGEQYFGPGTRLTVT.

The V and J genes are TRBV18 and TRBJ1-1; D is perhaps TRBD1 (5 bases). V gave up 6 bases and J gave up 6 bases, with 17 bases separating them. Germline CDR1 and CDR2: KGHSH and LQKENI. The CDR3 sequence is 14 residues long. The CDR3 reads CASSQSIGAAEAFF. DNA for the CDR3: TGTGCCAGCTCTCAATCTATAGGGGCGGCTGAAGCTTTCTTT.

V usage is TRBV12-3 or TRBV12-4 and J usage is TRBJ1-3; D is undetermined. Trimming shortened V by 3 bases and J by 4 bases, and 4 bases separated the two germline ends. The length of the CDR3 is 12 residues. DNA of the CDR3: TGTGCCAGCAGTTTGTCAGGAAACACCATATATTTT. Protein: CASSLSGNTIYF.

This chain joins TRBV27 and TRBJ1-6; D not resolved. V dropped 6 bases and J dropped 0 bases, with 9 bases sitting between them. This CDR3 spans 15 amino acids. Germline V CDR1 and CDR2: MNHEY, SMNVEV (reference sequence). The CDR3 DNA reads as TGTGCCAGCAGAGAACCGGTCTCCTATAATTCACCCCTCCACTTT. Protein product: CASREPVSYNSPLHF.

The genes are TRBV18 and TRBJ2-7; 11 bases line up with TRBD2. Germline CDR1 KGHSH, CDR2 LQKENI. This CDR3 contains 16 residues. V was pared by 3 bases and J by 6 bases, with 10 bases of the junction left unmatched. CDR3: CASSPRPLAGEFEQYF. The CDR3 DNA is TGTGCCAGCTCACCGAGGCCACTAGCGGGAGAATTCGAGCAGTACTTC.

The CDR3 region is CASSLAIAGTSTDTQYF. The CDR3 nucleotides are TGCGCCAGCAGCTTGGCCATAGCGGGGACTAGCACAGATACGCAGTATTTT. This chain joins TRBV5-1 and TRBJ2-3, with TRBD2 identical over 8 bases. Germline trimming cut 0 bases from V and 0 bases from J; bases unmatched to any gene: 6. The CDR3 spans 17 residues. Germline V gene lookup returns CDR1 SGHRS and CDR2 YFSETQ. Complete variable domain (other parts from reference TRBV5-1 and TRBJ2-3): KAGVTQTPRYLIKTRGQQVTLSCSPISGHRSVSWYQQTPGQGLQFLFEYFSETQRNKGNFPGRFSGRQFSNSRSEMNVSTLELGDSALYLCASSLAIAGTSTDTQYFGPGTRLTVL.

This CDR3 is CASSEWTLSNAFF. CDR3 nucleotide sequence: TGCGCCAGCAGTGAATGGACGTTAAGTAACGCTTTCTTT. This chain links TRBV10-2 with TRBJ1-1; D is undetermined. Per the germline V gene, CDR1 is WSHSY and CDR2 is SAAADI. Trimming took off 3 bases at V and 11 bases at J, with 16 bases between the two ends. This CDR3 is built from 13 residues.

On this clone: An end of the junction does not agree with germline; a read error may underlie this. The V call is TRBV7-7, the J call TRBJ1-3; D not resolved. From germline, CDR1 is SSHAT and CDR2 FNYEAQ (reference sequence). The CDR3 extends over 14 amino acids. In DNA form, the CDR3 reads TGTGCTAGCAGCTTGAGCCACTCTGGAAACACCATATATTTT. Encoded protein: CASSLSHSGNTIYF.

The chain has TRBV7-3 and TRBJ2-3; 8 bases fit TRBD2. Losses at the gene ends were 4 bases for V and 5 bases for J; bases not matched to a gene: 8. Germline V gene lookup returns CDR1 SGHTA and CDR2 FQGTGA. The CDR3 has 15 amino acids. In DNA form, the CDR3 reads TGTGCCAGCAGCTCGGGACTAGGGGGAGGAGATACGCAGTATTTT. Its protein product is CASSSGLGGGDTQYF.

The chain uses TRBV12-3 or TRBV12-4 and TRBJ2-7, with a tentative D call TRBD2 (5 bases). Deletions cut 2 bases from V and 2 bases from J, with 7 bases between. The CDR3 is made up of 13 amino acids. The CDR3 region is CASSLNSAYEQYF. DNA for the CDR3: TGTGCCAGCAGTTTAAATAGCGCCTACGAGCAGTACTTC.

V gene TRBV29-1 combines with J gene TRBJ1-2, with D uncertain. The CDR3 contains 11 residues. CDR1 and CDR2 (germline): SQVTM, ANQGSEA. The V end was cut by 7 bases, the J end by 5 bases, with 11 bases between. CDR3 nucleotides: TGCAGCGCTAGCAGGCAGTATGGCTACACCTTC. Its translation is CSASRQYGYTF.

This chain connects TRBV5-1 to TRBJ2-2; D is ambiguous. Trimming removed 5 bases at V and 2 bases at J, with 13 bases between. Germline CDR1 reads SGHRS; CDR2 reads YFSETQ. The CDR3 runs to 15 residues. The CDR3 spells CASSLGSYNTGELFF. The DNA of the CDR3 is TGCGCCAGCAGTCTGGGGTCCTATAACACCGGGGAGCTGTTTTTT.

The V call is TRBV9, the J call TRBJ2-1; D call uncertain. The CDR3 runs to 17 residues. Trimming cost V 5 bases and J 7 bases, with 25 bases left between them. Germline assignment: CDR1 SGDLS and CDR2 YYNGEE. The CDR3 protein is CASRPPTGPFLRNEQFF. DNA for the CDR3: TGTGCCAGCAGGCCACCCACTGGACCGTTCCTTCGGAATGAGCAGTTCTTC.

The rearrangement joins TRBV12-3 or TRBV12-4 to TRBJ1-1; D unresolved. The CDR3 covers 10 residues. Trimming removed 4 bases from V and 10 bases from J, with 7 bases in between. Here the CDR3 reads CASSSVRAFF. The CDR3 bases are TGTGCCAGCAGTTCTGTCAGAGCTTTCTTT.

The chain is built from TRBV24-1 and TRBJ2-6; D is unclear. V was trimmed by 5 bases and J by 0 bases, leaving 7 bases between them. The CDR3 spans 15 residues. Germline lookup yields CDR1 KGHDR and CDR2 SFDVKD. CDR3 nucleotides: TGTGCCACCAGTGGAGGATTCTCTGGGGCCAACGTCCTGACTTTC. It is translated as CATSGGFSGANVLTF.

This chain links TRBV27 with TRBJ2-7; D possibly corresponds to TRBD1 (6 bases). V dropped 5 bases and J dropped 1 base, with 9 bases sitting between them. Germline V lookup: CDR1 MNHEY, CDR2 SMNVEV (reference sequence). This CDR3 has 13 amino acids. The CDR3 DNA reads TGTGCCAGCAGTAAGAGGGGGTCCTACGAGCAGTACTTC. Residues: CASSKRGSYEQYF.

This clone occurred a few times. The rearrangement uses TRBV19 and TRBJ1-1; 7 bases agree with TRBD1. The CDR3 spans 15 residues. V was clipped by 8 bases and J by 3 bases; unmatched bases: 12. Germline CDR1 reads LNHDA; CDR2 reads SQIVND (reference sequence). The CDR3 loop reads CASDFTGEGYTEAFF. DNA for the CDR3: TGTGCCAGTGACTTCACAGGGGAGGGGTACACTGAAGCTTTCTTT. Full variable domain (missing parts from reference TRBV19 and TRBJ1-1): DGGITQSPKYLFRKEGQNVTLSCEQNLNHDAMYWYRQDPGQGLRLIYYSQIVNDFQKGDIAEGYSVSREKKESFPLTVTSAQKNPTAFYLCASDFTGEGYTEAFFGQGTRLTVV.

The V call is TRBV12-3 or TRBV12-4, the J call TRBJ1-2; D unclear. Trimming cost V 8 bases and J 5 bases, with 9 bases left between them. The CDR3 sequence is 11 residues long. This CDR3 reads CASAVLYGYTF. The CDR3 DNA follows: TGTGCCAGCGCCGTATTATATGGCTACACCTTC.

This chain uses TRBV5-8 with TRBJ1-5; D unclear. V gave up 0 bases and J gave up 0 bases, with 10 bases separating them. Germline CDR1 is SGHTS and CDR2 is YDEGEE. There are 16 residues in the CDR3. CDR3 in amino acids: CASSLGELYSNQPQHF. DNA of the CDR3: TGTGCCAGCAGCTTGGGGGAGCTATATAGCAATCAGCCCCAGCATTTT.

This clone occurred once. The chain carries TRBV5-4 and TRBJ2-1; D is possibly TRBD1 (6 bases). CDR3 length: 13 amino acids. The germline V gene has CDR1 SGHNT and CDR2 YYREEE (reference sequence). The V and J ends lost 6 bases and 7 bases respectively, with 14 bases between them. CDR3: CASISGEGNEQFF. In DNA, the CDR3 is TGTGCCAGCATCTCAGGGGAAGGAAATGAGCAGTTCTTC.

The chain combines TRBV18 with TRBJ1-2; D remains ambiguous. Deletions cut 0 bases from V and 6 bases from J, with 11 bases between. Germline V gives CDR1 KGHSH, CDR2 LQKENI. This CDR3 has 14 residues. CDR3 sequence: CASSPPVGYHGYTF. Here the CDR3 DNA reads TGTGCCAGCTCACCACCGGTGGGGTACCATGGCTACACCTTC.

The V call is TRBV11-3, the J call TRBJ2-2, with 7 bases lining up with TRBD2. V gave up 5 bases and J gave up 4 bases; unmatched junction bases: 13. The germline gives CDR1 SGHNT, CDR2 YENEEA. The CDR3 totals 17 residues. CDR3 amino acids: CASSPWGGGGATGELFF. The CDR3 nucleotides are TGTGCCAGCAGCCCGTGGGGGGGAGGCGGTGCCACCGGGGAGCTGTTTTTT.

This clone has just one count. The V gene is TRBV6-5, the J gene TRBJ1-1, with D uncertain. This CDR3 contains 16 residues. Trimming shortened V by 4 bases and J by 7 bases, and 22 bases separated the two germline ends. Germline V lookup: CDR1 MNHEY, CDR2 SVGAGI. CDR3 in DNA: TGTGCCAGCAGTTCCCTTACCAGCGGGCACGGTCTTGAAGCTTTCTTT. This sequence encodes CASSSLTSGHGLEAFF.